This TCR beta chain was sequenced during a study of blood T cell repertoires in COVID-19. This clone occurred once. J lost 5 bases, V lost 3 bases, and 6 bases had no gene match. Germline lookup yields CDR1 LGHDT and CDR2 YNNKEL (reference sequence). CDR3 length: 14 amino acids. Repertoires were generated with immunoSEQ multiplex PCR, while TCRdb's copy carries only in-frame clones and drops some. The sample yields 45,000 to 60,000 clones, 75% to 90% seen once. This chain uses TRBV3-1 (or the pseudogene TRBV3-2) with TRBJ1-2, with TRBD1 matching over 7 bases. This clonotype originated in a human donor in a cohort sampled during active COVID-19. Sequencing was carried out using peripheral blood. CDR3 in amino acids: CASSQGDRAYGYTF. CDR3 in DNA: TGTGCCAGCAGCCAGGGAGACAGGGCTTATGGCTACACCTTC.